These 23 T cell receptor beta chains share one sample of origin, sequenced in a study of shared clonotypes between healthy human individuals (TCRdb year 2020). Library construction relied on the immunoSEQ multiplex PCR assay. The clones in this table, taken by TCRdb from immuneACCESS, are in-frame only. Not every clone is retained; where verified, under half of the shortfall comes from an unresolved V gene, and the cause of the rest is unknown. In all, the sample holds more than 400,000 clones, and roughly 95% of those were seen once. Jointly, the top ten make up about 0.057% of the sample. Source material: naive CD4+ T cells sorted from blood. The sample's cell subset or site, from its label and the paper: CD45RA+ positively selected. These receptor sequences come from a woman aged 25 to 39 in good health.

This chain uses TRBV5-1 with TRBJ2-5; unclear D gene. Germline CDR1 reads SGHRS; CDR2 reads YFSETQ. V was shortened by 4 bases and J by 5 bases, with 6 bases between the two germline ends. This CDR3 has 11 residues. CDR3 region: CASSDQETQYF. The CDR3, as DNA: TGCGCCAGCAGCGATCAGGAGACCCAGTACTTC.

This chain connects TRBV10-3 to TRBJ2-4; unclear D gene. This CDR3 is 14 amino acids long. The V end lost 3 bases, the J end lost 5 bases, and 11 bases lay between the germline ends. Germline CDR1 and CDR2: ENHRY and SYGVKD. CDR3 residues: CAISDFSDENIQYF. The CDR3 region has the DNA TGTGCCATCAGTGATTTCTCAGACGAAAACATTCAGTACTTC.

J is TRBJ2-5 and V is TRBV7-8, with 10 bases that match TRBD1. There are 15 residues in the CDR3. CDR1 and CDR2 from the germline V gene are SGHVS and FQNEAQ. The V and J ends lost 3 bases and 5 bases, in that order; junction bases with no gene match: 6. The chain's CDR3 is CASSFRQGAGETQYF. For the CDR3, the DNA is TGTGCCAGCAGCTTTCGACAGGGGGCTGGGGAGACCCAGTACTTC.

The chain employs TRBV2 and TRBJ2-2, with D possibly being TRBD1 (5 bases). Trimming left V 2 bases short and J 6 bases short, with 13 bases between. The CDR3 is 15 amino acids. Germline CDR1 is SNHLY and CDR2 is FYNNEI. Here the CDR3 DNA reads TGTGCCAGCAGTGAATTGACAGTTCAGGCCGGGGAGCTGTTTTTT. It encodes CASSELTVQAGELFF.

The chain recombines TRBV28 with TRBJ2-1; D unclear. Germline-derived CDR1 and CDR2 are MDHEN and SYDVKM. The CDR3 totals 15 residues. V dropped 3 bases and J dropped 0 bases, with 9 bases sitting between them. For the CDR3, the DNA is TGTGCCAGCAGTTTCCGTCTGAGCTCCTACAATGAGCAGTTCTTC. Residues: CASSFRLSSYNEQFF.

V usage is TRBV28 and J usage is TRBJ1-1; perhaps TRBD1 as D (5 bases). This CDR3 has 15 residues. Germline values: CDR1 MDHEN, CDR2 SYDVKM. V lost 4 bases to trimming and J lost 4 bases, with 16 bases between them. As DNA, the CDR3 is TGTGCCAGCAGTTGGGGACGGTTGGGGAGCACTGAAGCTTTCTTT. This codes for CASSWGRLGSTEAFF.

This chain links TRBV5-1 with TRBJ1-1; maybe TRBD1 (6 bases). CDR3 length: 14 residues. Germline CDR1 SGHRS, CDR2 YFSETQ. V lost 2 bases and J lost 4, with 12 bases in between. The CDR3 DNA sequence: TGCGCCAGCAGCTTTACAGGGAGGGGCACTGAAGCTTTCTTT. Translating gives CASSFTGRGTEAFF.

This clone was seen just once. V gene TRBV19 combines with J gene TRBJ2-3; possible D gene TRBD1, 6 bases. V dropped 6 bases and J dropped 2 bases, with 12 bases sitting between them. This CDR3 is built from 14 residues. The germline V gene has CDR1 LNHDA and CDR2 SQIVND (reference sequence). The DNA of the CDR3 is TGTGCCAGTAGGGAGGCAGGGGCCACAGATACGCAGTATTTT. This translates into CASREAGATDTQYF.

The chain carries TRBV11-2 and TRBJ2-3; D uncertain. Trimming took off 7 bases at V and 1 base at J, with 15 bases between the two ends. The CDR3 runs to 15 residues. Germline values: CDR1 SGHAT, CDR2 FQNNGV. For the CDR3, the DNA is TGTGCCAGCAACCCTCGGACGATCCGCACAGATACGCAGTATTTT. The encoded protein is CASNPRTIRTDTQYF.

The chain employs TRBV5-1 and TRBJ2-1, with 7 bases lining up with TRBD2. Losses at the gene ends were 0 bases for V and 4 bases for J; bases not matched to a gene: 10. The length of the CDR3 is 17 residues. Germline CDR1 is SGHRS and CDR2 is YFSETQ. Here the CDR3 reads CASSLDKPGLSYNEQFF. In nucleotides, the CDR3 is TGCGCCAGCAGCTTGGATAAACCGGGACTAAGTTACAATGAGCAGTTCTTC.

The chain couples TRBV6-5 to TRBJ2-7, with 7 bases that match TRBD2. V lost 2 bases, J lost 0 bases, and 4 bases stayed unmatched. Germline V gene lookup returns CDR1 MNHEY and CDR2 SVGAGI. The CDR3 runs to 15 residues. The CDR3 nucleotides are TGTGCCAGCAGTTACCGGCGGGGGAGCTCCTACGAGCAGTACTTC. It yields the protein CASSYRRGSSYEQYF.

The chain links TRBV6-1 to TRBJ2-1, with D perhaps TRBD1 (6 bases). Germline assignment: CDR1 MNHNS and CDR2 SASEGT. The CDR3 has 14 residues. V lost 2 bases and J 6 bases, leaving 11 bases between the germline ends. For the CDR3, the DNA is TGTGCCAGCAGTGAAACCTTAGGGGGCAATGAGCAGTTCTTC. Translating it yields CASSETLGGNEQFF.

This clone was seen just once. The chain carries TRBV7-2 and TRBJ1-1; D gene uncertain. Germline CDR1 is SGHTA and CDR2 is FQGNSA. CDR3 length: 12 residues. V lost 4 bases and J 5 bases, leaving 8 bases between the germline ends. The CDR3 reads CASSSARTEAFF. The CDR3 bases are TGTGCCAGCAGCTCGGCCAGAACTGAAGCTTTCTTT.

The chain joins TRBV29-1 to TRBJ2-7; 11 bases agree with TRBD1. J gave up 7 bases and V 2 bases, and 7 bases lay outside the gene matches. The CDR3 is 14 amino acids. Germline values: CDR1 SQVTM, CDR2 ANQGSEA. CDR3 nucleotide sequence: TGCAGCGTTGAAATGGGACAGGGGGTGAGGGAGCAGTACTTC. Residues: CSVEMGQGVREQYF.

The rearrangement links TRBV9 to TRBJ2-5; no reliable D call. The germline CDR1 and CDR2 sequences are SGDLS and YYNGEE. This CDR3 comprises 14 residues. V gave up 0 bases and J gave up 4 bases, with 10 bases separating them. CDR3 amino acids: CASSVGQWGETQYF. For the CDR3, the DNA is TGTGCCAGCAGCGTAGGGCAGTGGGGAGAGACCCAGTACTTC.

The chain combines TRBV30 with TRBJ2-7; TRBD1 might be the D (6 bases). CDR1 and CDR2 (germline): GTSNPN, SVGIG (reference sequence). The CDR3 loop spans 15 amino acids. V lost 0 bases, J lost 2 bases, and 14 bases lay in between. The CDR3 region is CAWSVRGHGAYEQYF. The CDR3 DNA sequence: TGTGCCTGGAGTGTACGGGGACATGGGGCCTACGAGCAGTACTTC.

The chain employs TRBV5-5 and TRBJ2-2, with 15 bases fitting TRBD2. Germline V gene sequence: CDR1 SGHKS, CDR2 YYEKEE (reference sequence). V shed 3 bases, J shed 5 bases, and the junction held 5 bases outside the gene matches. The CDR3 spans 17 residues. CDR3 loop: CASSSGTSGRWTGELFF. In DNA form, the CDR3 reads TGTGCCAGCAGCTCCGGGACTAGCGGGAGGTGGACCGGGGAGCTGTTTTTT.

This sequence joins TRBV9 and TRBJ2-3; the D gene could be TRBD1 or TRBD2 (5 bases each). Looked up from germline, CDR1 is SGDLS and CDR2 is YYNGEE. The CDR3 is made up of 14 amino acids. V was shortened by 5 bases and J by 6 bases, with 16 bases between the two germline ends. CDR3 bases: TGTGCCAGCAGACCCGCGGGTGGGGCTGATACGCAGTATTTT. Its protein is CASRPAGGADTQYF.

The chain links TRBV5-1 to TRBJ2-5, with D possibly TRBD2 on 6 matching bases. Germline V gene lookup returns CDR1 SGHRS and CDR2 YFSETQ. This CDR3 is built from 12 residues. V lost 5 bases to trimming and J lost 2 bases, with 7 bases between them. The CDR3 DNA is TGCGCCAGCAGTCGGGGGCAAGAGACCCAGTACTTC. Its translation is CASSRGQETQYF. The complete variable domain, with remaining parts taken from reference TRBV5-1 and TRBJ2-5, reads KAGVTQTPRYLIKTRGQQVTLSCSPISGHRSVSWYQQTPGQGLQFLFEYFSETQRNKGNFPGRFSGRQFSNSRSEMNVSTLELGDSALYLCASSRGQETQYFGPGTRLLVL.

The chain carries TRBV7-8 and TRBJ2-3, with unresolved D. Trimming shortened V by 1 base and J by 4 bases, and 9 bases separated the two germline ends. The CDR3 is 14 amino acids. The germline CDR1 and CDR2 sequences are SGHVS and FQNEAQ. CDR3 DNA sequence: TGTGCCAGCAGCTTAGATTCGGCGCCAGATACGCAGTATTTT. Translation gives CASSLDSAPDTQYF.

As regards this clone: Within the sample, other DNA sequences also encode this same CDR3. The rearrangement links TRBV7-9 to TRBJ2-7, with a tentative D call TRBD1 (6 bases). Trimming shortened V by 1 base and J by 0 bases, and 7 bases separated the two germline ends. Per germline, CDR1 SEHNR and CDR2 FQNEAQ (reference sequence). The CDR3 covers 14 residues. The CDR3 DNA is TGTGCCAGCAGCTTAGGAGGGGGCTCCTACGAGCAGTACTTC. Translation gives CASSLGGGSYEQYF.

The CDR3 DNA reads TGCGCCAGCAGCTGGGGGACCGGGTATGGCTACACCTTC. Translation gives CASSWGTGYGYTF. The chain joins TRBV5-1 to TRBJ1-2, with D maybe TRBD1 (5 bases). Germline lookup yields CDR1 SGHRS and CDR2 YFSETQ. This CDR3 comprises 13 residues. Trimming shortened V by 3 bases and J by 5 bases, and 11 bases separated the two germline ends.

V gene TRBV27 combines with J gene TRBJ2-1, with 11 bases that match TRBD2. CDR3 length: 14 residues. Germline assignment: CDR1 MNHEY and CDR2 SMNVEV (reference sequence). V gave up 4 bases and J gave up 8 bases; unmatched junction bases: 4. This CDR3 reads CASSYLAGGDEQFF. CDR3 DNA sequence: TGTGCCAGCAGTTACCTAGCGGGAGGTGATGAGCAGTTCTTC.